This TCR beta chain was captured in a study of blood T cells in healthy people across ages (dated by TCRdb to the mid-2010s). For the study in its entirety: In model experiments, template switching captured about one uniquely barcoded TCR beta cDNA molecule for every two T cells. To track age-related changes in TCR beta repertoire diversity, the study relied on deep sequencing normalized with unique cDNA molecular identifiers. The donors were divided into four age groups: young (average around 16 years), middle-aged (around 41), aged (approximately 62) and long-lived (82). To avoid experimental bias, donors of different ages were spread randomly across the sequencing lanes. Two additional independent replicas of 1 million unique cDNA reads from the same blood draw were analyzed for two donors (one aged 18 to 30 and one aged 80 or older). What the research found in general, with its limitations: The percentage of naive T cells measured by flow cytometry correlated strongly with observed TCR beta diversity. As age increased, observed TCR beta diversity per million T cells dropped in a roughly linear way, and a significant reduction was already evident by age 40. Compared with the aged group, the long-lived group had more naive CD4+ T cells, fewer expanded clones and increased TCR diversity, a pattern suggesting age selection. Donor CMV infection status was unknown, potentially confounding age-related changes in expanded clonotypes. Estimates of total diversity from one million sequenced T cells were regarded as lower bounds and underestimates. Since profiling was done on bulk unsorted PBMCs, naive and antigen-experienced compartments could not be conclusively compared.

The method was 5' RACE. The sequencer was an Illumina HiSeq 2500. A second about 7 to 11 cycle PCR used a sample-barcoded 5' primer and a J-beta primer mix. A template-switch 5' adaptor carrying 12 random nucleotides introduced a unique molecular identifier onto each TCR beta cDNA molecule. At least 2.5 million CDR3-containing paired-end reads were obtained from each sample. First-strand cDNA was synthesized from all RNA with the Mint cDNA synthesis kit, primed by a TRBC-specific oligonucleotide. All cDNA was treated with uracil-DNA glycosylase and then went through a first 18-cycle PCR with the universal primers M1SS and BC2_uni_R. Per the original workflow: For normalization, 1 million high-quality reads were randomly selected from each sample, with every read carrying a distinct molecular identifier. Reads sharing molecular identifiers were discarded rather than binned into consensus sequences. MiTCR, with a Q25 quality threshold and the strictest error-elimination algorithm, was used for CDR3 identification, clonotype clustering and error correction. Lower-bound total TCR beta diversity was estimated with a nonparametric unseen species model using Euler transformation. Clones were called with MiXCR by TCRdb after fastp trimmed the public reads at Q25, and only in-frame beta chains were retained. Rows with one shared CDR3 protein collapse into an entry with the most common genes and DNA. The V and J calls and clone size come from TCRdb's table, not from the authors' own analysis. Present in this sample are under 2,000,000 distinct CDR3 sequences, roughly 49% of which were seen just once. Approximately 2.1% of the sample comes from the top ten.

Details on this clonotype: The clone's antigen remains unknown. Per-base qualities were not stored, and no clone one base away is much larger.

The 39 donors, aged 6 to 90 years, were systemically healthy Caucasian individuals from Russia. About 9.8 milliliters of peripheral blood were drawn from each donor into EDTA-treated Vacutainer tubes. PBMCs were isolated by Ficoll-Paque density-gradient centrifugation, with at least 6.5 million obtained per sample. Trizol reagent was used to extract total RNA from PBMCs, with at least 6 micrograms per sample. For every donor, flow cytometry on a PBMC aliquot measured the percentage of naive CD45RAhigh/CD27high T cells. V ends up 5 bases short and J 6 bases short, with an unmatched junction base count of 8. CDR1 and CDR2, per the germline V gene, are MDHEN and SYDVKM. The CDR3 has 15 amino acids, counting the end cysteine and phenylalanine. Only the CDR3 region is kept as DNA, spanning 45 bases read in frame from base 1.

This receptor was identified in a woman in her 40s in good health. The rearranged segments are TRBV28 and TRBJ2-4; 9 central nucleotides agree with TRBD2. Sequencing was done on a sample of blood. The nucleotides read TGTGCCAGCAGTCCGGGACTAGCTGTCGGAAACATTCAGTACTTC. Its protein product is CASSPGLAVGNIQYF.